This T cell receptor (beta chain) was captured in a study of blood T cell repertoires in COVID-19. Study details: Sample material is recorded as cDNA or gDNA derived from T cells, B-cell-depleted T cells, or PBMCs.

This CDR3 has 15 amino acids. Per germline, CDR1 MGHDK and CDR2 SYGVNS. Trimming cost V 1 base and J 3 bases, with 12 bases left between them. The repertoire was sequenced with immunoSEQ multiplex PCR; TCRdb's copy has only in-frame clones and lacks some. The repertoire holds about 220,000 clones, over 65% seen once, with 3% to 3.5% in the top ten. Participant ages covered roughly 18 to 89 years across about two dozen US areas. Grouping used clinical history reported by participants in a survey and questionnaire. The V and J genes are TRBV25-1 and TRBJ1-1; D is possibly TRBD1 (6 bases). This receptor was identified in a woman aged 55-69 years who had recovered from COVID-19. The sample taken for sequencing was PBMCs or T cells enriched from blood (not recorded which). CDR3 nucleotide sequence: TGTGCCAGCAGTGAATCTTACAGGGCGGACACTGAAGCTTTCTTT. As protein: CASSESYRADTEAFF.